A single sample gave rise to the 3 T cell receptor beta chains below, sequenced in a study of blood T cells in healthy people across ages. For the second PCR, which ran for 7 to 11 cycles, a sample-barcoded 5' primer and a J-beta primer mix were used. In TCRdb, the 5' RACE reads were re-called with MiXCR into one record per CDR3 protein. The table shows around 800,000 distinct CDR3 sequences, with roughly 25% occurring only once. This sample also belongs to another study, concerning T cells of mothers and their children.

The material sequenced was blood. These receptors all stem from a boy between 10 and 17 years old in good health.

This clonotype was observed a few times. One junction end disagrees with the germline gene, perhaps due to a read error. The chain couples TRBV19 to TRBJ1-4; 7 nucleotides align to TRBD1. From germline, CDR1 is LNHDA and CDR2 SQIVND (reference sequence). The CDR3 loop spans 16 amino acids. Here the CDR3 reads CASSVTGSATNEKPFF. As DNA, the CDR3 is TGTGCCAGTAGTGTGACAGGGTCGGCAACTAATGAAAAACCGTTTTTT. Based on the CDR3 plus reference TRBV19 and TRBJ1-4, the full variable domain is DGGITQSPKYLFRKEGQNVTLSCEQNLNHDAMYWYRQDPGQGLRLIYYSQIVNDFQKGDIAEGYSVSREKKESFPLTVTSAQKNPTAFYLCASSVTGSATNEKPFFGSGTQLSVL.

This sequence joins TRBV13 and TRBJ2-5; 14 nucleotides line up with TRBD2. The germline gives CDR1 PRHDT, CDR2 FYEKMQ (reference sequence). There are 17 residues in the CDR3. The trim removed 5 bases at V and 2 bases at J, leaving 7 bases unmatched. CDR3 residues: CASSPGTSGGTQETQYF. The DNA of the CDR3 is TGTGCCAGCAGCCCGGGGACTAGCGGGGGCACACAAGAGACCCAGTACTTC.

The chain links TRBV7-9 to TRBJ1-4; D uncertain. Germline assignment: CDR1 SEHNR and CDR2 FQNEAQ (reference sequence). The CDR3 has 13 amino acids. V was pared by 0 bases and J by 8 bases, with 7 bases between. CDR3 sequence: CASSLASVEKLFF. CDR3 sequence (DNA): TGTGCCAGCAGCTTAGCTTCGGTAGAAAAACTGTTTTTT.